The rows below give T cell receptor beta chains drawn from one sample of a study of blood T cell repertoires in COVID-19. Method: immunoSEQ multiplex PCR; TCRdb's copy keeps in-frame clones and lacks some. This table has nearly 250,000 clones, 80% to 90% appearing once. The source material was PBMCs or T cells enriched from blood (not recorded which). The receptors come from a man in his forties or fifties who had been exposed to COVID-19. Each CDR3 is given with its conserved first and last residue. D genes are given only for firm matches. Clone size, where shown, is once, few, many, or a class for clones that have expanded.

TGTGCCAGCAGCTTAGGTCCATCTAAGAGCTCTGGAAACACCATATATTTT,CASSLGPSKSSGNTIYF,-,-,TRBJ1-3,TRBV7-9
TGCAGCGCTTACACACGGGGGGAGACCCAGTACTTC,CSAYTRGETQYF,-,-,TRBJ2-5,TRBV29-1
TGTGCCAGCAGCCAAGAGGGCTTGAGCACAGATACGCAGTATTTT,CASSQEGLSTDTQYF,-,-,TRBJ2-3,TRBV3-1/TRBV3-2
TGTGCCACCAGCCCAGCGGGGACTGGTAATACTGAAGCTTTCTTT,CATSPAGTGNTEAFF,-,-,TRBJ1-1,TRBV15
TGCGCCAGCAGCCGTCGTTTGGGAACAGGGGTGGACGGGTTTGGAGGCTACACCTTC,CASSRRLGTGVDGFGGYTF,TRBD1,-,TRBJ1-2,TRBV5-1
TGTGCCAGCAGTTTTCTCCAGGGGGCATCCACCTTC,CASSFLQGASTF,TRBD1,-,TRBJ1-2,TRBV6-5
TGTGCCAGCAACCCGGGGAATTCACCCCTCCACTTT,CASNPGNSPLHF,-,-,TRBJ1-6,TRBV28
TGTGCCAGCAGCGTAGACAGTACTAACTATGGCTACACCTTC,CASSVDSTNYGYTF,-,-,TRBJ1-2,TRBV9
TGTGCCAGCACCCGACAGACCTTAACCGGGGAGCTGTTTTTT,CASTRQTLTGELFF,-,-,TRBJ2-2,TRBV2
TGTGCCAGCAGCCGGCGGGGACAAGAGACCCAGTACTTC,CASSRRGQETQYF,-,-,TRBJ2-5,TRBV7-6
TGTGCCAGCAGCTACGGACAGCTAACGGAGCAGTTCTTC,CASSYGQLTEQFF,-,-,TRBJ2-1,TRBV5-5
TGTGCCAGCCAGAGGAGAGGGGGCCTTACTGGAAACACCATATATTTT,CASQRRGGLTGNTIYF,TRBD1,-,TRBJ1-3,TRBV5-6
TGTGCCAGCAGTTTAGAACAGGGCTATAATTCACCCCTCCACTTT,CASSLEQGYNSPLHF,-,-,TRBJ1-6,TRBV28
TGCGCCAGCAGCTTATTCCAGGGAGGAGATACGCAGTATTTT,CASSLFQGGDTQYF,-,few,TRBJ2-3,TRBV5-1
TGTGCCTGGACCTCAATATTCAGAAACGGCTACACCTTC,CAWTSIFRNGYTF,-,-,TRBJ1-2,TRBV30
TGTGCCAGCAGCTCCGGACAAGGGGAGCAGTTCTTC,CASSSGQGEQFF,-,-,TRBJ2-1,TRBV7-3
TGTGCCAGCAGATCAACAGGGATAGCTGGCTACACCTTC,CASRSTGIAGYTF,-,-,TRBJ1-2,TRBV6-5
TGTGCCAGCAGCCCGGGGAGGTCGCTGAATGAAAAACTGTTTTTT,CASSPGRSLNEKLFF,-,-,TRBJ1-4,TRBV4-2
TGTGCCAGCAGTGATAGTTGGGGGCGGAACACCGGGGAGCTGTTTTTT,CASSDSWGRNTGELFF,-,-,TRBJ2-2,TRBV25-1
TGTGCCAGCAGTTACTCTTCCTACCGGGGGGTCGAGACCCAGTACTTC,CASSYSSYRGVETQYF,TRBD2,-,TRBJ2-5,TRBV6-5
TGTGCCAGCAGCCAGGACAGGGTCCCTGGCTACACCTTC,CASSQDRVPGYTF,TRBD1,-,TRBJ1-2,TRBV5-4
TGTGCCAGCAGTTCTAAATTTAAACCGGGACAGGGGGCAGGAACTGAAGCTTTCTTT,CASSSKFKPGQGAGTEAFF,TRBD1,-,TRBJ1-1,TRBV28
TGTGCCAGCAGTTTCGGACAGGGAGCAACTAATGAAAAACTGTTTTTT,CASSFGQGATNEKLFF,TRBD1,-,TRBJ1-4,TRBV28
TGCGCCAGCAGCCAAGAACCCTCAACCAAGGACAGGTTTCCTGGAAACACCATATATTTT,CASSQEPSTKDRFPGNTIYF,TRBD1,-,TRBJ1-3,TRBV4-1
TGCGCCAGCAGCAAAGGACAGGGCGGGGAGCCCCAGCATTTT,CASSKGQGGEPQHF,TRBD1,-,TRBJ1-5,TRBV5-1
TGCAGCGTTCCTAGACAGGGGCACACAGATACGCAGTATTTT,CSVPRQGHTDTQYF,TRBD1,-,TRBJ2-3,TRBV29-1
TGTGCCAGCAGCTATACGGAGACAGGGGAGGCGCAGTATTTT,CASSYTETGEAQYF,TRBD1,-,TRBJ2-3,TRBV2
TGTGCCTGGCGGGACACGAGCCGAGGGGGCTACACCTTC,CAWRDTSRGGYTF,-,-,TRBJ1-2,TRBV30
TGTGCCAGCAGTTACGCGGGACCGCTCTCTGGAAACACCATATATTTT,CASSYAGPLSGNTIYF,-,few,TRBJ1-3,TRBV6-5
TGTGCCAGCAGTGCCAGCAGGGCAGCTTTCTTT,CASSASRAAFF,-,-,TRBJ1-1,TRBV2
TGTGCCAGCAGGGTGTTTCAGGACACCGGGGAGCTGTTTTTT,CASRVFQDTGELFF,-,-,TRBJ2-2,TRBV2
TGTGCCAGCAGTCGGGATAGCAATCAGCCCCAGCATTTT,CASSRDSNQPQHF,-,-,TRBJ1-5,TRBV28